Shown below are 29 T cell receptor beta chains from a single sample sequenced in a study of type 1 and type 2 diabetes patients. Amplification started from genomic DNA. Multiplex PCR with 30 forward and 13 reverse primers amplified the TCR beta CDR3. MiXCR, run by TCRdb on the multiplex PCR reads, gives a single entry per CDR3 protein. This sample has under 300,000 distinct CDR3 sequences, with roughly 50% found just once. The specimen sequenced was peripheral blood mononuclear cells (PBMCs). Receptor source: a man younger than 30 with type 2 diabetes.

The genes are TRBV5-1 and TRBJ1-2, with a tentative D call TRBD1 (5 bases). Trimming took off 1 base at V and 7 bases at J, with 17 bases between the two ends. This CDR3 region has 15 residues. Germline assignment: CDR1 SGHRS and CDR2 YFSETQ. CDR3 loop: CASSLRAGSSVGYTF. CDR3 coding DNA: TGCGCCAGCAGCTTGAGGGCAGGGTCATCTGTTGGCTACACCTTC.

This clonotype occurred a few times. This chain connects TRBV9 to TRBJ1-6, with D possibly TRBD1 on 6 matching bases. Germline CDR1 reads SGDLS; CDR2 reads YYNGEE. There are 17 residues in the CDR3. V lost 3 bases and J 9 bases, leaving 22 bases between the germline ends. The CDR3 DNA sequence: TGTGCCAGCAGCGAGACCCCGGGGGCAGGAGTGAGTTCACCCCTCCACTTT. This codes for CASSETPGAGVSSPLHF.

The CDR3 sequence: CASSLDSLGDEKLFF. Here the CDR3 DNA reads TGTGCCAGCAGCCTGGATTCTTTGGGAGATGAAAAACTGTTTTTT. This chain uses TRBV3-1 with TRBJ1-4; D is unclear. Germline CDR1 is LGHDT and CDR2 is YNNKEL (reference sequence). This CDR3 is 15 amino acids long. Trimming left V 4 bases short and J 6 bases short, with 15 bases between.

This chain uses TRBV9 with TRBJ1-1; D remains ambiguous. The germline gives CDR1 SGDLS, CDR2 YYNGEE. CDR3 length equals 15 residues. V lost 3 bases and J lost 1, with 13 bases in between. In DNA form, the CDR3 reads TGTGCCAGCAGCGCCTATCCAGGCAGGAACACTGAAGCTTTCTTT. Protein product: CASSAYPGRNTEAFF.

This chain's CDR3 is CASSLLRTGTPYEQYF. CDR3 nucleotide sequence: TGTGCCAGCAGTCTCTTGCGGACAGGGACCCCCTACGAGCAGTACTTC. This rearrangement joins TRBV2 to TRBJ2-5, with 8 bases aligning to TRBD1. The J call is doubtful: the DNA matches TRBJ2-7 better. CDR1 SNHLY and CDR2 FYNNEI come from the germline V gene. The CDR3 consists of 16 residues.

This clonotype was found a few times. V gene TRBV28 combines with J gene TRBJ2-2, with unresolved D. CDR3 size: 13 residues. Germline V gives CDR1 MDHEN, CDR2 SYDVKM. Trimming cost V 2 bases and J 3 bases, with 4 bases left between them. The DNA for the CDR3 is TGTGCCAGCAGTTTACAGGACACCGGGGAGCTGTTTTTT. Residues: CASSLQDTGELFF.

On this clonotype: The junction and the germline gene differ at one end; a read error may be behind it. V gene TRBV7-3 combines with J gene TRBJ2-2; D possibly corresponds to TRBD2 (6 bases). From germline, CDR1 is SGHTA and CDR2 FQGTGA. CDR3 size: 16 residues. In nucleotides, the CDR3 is TGTGCCAGCAGCTTACTCCGCGGGGCGAACACCGGGGAGTTGTTTTTT. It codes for CASSLLRGANTGELFF.

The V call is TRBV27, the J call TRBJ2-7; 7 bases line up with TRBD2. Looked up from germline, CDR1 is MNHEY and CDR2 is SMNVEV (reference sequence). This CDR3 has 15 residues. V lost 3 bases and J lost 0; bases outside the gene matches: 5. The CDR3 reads CASSFFGGSSYEQYF. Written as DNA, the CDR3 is TGTGCCAGCAGTTTCTTCGGGGGGAGCTCCTACGAGCAGTACTTC.

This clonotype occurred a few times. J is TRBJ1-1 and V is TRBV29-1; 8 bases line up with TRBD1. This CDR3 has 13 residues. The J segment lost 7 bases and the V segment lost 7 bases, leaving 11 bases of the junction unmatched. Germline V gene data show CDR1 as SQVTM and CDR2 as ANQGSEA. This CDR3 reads CSGQKTGTGEAFF. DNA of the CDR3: TGCAGCGGACAGAAAACCGGGACAGGTGAAGCTTTCTTT.

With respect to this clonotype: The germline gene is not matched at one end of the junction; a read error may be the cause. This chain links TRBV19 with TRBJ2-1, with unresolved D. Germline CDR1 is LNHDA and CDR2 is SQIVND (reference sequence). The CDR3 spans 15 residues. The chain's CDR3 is CASSRRTPANNEQSF. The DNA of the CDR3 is TGTGCCAGTAGTAGACGGACCCCGGCCAACAATGAGCAGTCCTTC.

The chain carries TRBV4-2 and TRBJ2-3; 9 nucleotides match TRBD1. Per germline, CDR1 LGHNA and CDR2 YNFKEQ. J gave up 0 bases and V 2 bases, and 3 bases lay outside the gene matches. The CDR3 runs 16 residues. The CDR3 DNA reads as TGTGCCAGCAGCCAACCCGGGACAGGGAGCACAGATACGCAGTATTTT. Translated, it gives CASSQPGTGSTDTQYF.

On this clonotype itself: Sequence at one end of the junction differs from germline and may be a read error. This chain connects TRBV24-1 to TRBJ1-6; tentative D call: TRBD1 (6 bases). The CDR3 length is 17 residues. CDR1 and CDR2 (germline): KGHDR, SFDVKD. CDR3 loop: CAISEGGRVSGNSPLHF. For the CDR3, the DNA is TGTGCCATCAGTGAGGGGGGCAGGGTGAGTGGCAATTCACCCCTCCACTTT.

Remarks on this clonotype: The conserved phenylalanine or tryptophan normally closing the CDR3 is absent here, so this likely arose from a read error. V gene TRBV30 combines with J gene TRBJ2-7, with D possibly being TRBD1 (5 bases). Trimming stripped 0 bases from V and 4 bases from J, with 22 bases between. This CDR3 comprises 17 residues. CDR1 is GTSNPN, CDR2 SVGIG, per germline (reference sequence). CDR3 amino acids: CAWSVQSAVSGLYEQYL. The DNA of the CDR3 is TGTGCCTGGAGTGTACAATCTGCCGTATCAGGGTTGTACGAGCAGTACCTC.

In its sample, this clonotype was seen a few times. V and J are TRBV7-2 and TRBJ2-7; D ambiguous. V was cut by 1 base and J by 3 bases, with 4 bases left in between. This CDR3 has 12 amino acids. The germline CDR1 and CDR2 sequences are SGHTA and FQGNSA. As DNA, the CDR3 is TGTGCCAGCAGCTTAGTCAACTACGAGCAGTACTTC. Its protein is CASSLVNYEQYF.

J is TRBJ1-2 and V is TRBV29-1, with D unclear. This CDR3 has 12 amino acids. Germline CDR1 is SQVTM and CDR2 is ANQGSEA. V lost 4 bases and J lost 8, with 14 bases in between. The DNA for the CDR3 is TGCAGCGTTGGAGAGGGCAGGACCGGCTACACCTTC. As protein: CSVGEGRTGYTF.

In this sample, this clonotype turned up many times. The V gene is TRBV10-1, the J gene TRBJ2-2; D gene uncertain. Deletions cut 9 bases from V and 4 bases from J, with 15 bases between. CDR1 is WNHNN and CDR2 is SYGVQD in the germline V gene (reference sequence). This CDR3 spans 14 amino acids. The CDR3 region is CARKDHTPTGELFF. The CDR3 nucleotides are TGCGCCAGAAAAGACCATACACCCACCGGGGAGCTGTTTTTT.

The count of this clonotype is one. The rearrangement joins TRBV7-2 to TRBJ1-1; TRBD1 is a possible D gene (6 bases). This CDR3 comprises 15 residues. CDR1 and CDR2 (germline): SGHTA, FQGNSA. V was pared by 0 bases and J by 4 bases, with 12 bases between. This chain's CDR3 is CASSLAGGLSTEAFF. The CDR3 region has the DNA TGTGCCAGCAGCTTAGCGGGGGGCTTGAGCACTGAAGCTTTCTTT.

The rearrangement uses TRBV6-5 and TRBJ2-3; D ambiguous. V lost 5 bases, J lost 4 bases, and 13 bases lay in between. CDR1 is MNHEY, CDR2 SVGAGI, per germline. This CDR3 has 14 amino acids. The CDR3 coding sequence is TGTGCCAGCAGTGACGGGCAGAACTCAGATACGCAGTATTTT. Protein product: CASSDGQNSDTQYF.

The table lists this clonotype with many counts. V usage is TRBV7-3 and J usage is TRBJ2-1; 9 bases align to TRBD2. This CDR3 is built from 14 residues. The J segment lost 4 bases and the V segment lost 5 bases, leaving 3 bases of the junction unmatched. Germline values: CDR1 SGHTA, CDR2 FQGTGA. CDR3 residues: CASSVSGGYNEQFF. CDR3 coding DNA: TGTGCCAGCAGCGTTAGCGGGGGTTACAATGAGCAGTTCTTC.

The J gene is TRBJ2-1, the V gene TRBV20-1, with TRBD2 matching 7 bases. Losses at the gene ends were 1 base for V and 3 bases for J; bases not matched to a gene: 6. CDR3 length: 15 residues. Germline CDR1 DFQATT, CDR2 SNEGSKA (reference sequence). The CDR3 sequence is CSARAGTTNYNEQFF. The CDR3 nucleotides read TGCAGTGCTAGAGCCGGGACTACTAACTACAATGAGCAGTTCTTC.

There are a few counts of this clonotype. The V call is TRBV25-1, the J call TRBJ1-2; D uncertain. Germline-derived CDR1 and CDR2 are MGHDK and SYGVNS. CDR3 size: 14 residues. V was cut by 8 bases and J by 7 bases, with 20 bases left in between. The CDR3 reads CASSRHTGISGYTF. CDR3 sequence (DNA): TGTGCCAGCTCCCGCCATACGGGTATAAGTGGCTACACCTTC.

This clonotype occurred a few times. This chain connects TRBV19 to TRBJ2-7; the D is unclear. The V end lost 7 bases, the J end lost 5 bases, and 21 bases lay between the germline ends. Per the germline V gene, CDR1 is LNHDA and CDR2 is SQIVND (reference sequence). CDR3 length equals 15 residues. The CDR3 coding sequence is TGTGCCAGTAACCCAACCGGGTCCCCAAGGGACGAGCAGTACTTC. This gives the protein CASNPTGSPRDEQYF.

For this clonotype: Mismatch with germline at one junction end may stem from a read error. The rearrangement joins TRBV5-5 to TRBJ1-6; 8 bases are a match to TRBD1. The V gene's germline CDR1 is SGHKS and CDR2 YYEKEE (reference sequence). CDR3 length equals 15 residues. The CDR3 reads CASSVGQGIVSPLHF. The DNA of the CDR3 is TGCGCCAGCAGCGTTGGACAGGGAATCGTTTCACCCCTCCACTTT.

The CDR3 region has the DNA TGTGCCTGGACACAGACGACCTATGGCTACACCTTC. Translation gives CAWTQTTYGYTF. The rearrangement joins TRBV30 to TRBJ1-2; unclear D gene. The V end lost 4 bases, the J end lost 4 bases, and 10 bases lay between the germline ends. Germline CDR1 is GTSNPN and CDR2 is SVGIG (reference sequence). This CDR3 is built from 12 residues.

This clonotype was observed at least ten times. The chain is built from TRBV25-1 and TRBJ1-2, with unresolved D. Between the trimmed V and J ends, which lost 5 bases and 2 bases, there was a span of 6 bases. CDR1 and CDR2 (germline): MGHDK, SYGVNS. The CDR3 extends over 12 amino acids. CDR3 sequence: CASSSQNYGYTF. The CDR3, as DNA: TGTGCCAGCAGTTCACAGAACTATGGCTACACCTTC.

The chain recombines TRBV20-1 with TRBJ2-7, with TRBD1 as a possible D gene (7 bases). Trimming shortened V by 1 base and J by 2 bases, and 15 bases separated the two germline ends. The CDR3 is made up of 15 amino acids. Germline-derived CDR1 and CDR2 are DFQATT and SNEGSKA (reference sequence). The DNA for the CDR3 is TGCAGTGCTAGAGGGCAGCGCGGGACAGCCTACGAGCAGTACTTC. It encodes CSARGQRGTAYEQYF.

CDR3 residues: CSARAGTGRFMAFF. The DNA for the CDR3 is TGCAGTGCTAGGGCCGGGACAGGGCGTTTTATGGCTTTCTTT. The chain has TRBV20-1 and TRBJ1-1, with 9 positions matching TRBD1. Looked up from germline, CDR1 is DFQATT and CDR2 is SNEGSKA (reference sequence). J gave up 11 bases and V 3 bases, and 13 bases lay outside the gene matches. The CDR3 consists of 14 residues.

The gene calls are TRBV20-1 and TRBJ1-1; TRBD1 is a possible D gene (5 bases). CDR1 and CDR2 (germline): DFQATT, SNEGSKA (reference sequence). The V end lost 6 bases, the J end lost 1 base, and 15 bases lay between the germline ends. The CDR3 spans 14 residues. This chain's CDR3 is CSAPTDRPNTEAFF. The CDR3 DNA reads TGCAGTGCCCCGACCGACAGACCGAACACTGAAGCTTTCTTT.

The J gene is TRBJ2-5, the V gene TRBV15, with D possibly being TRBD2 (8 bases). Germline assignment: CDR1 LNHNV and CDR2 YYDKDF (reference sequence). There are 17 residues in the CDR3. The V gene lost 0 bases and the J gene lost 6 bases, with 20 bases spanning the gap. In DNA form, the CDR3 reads TGTGCCACCAGCAGAGATCGGGGGGGGGGACAGACAAAGACCCAGTACTTC. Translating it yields CATSRDRGGGQTKTQYF.